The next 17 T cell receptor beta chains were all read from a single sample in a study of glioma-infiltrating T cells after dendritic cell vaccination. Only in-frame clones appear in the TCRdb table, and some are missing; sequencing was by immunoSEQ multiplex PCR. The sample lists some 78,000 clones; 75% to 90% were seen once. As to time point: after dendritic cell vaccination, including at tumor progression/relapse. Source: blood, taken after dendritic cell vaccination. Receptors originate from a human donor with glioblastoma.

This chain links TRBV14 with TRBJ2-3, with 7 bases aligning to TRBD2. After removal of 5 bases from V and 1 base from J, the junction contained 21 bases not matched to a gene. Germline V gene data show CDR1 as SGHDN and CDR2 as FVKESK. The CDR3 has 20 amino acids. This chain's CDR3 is CASSSRGWVAGTEGTDTQYF. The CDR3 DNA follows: TGTGCCAGCAGCTCTCGAGGTTGGGTAGCGGGCACGGAGGGCACAGATACGCAGTATTTT. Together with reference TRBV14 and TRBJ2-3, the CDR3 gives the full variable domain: EAGVTQFPSHSVIEKGQTVTLRCDPISGHDNLYWYRRVMGKEIKFLLHFVKESKQDESGMPNNRFLAERTGGTYSTLKVQPAELEDSGVYFCASSSRGWVAGTEGTDTQYFGPGTRLTVL.

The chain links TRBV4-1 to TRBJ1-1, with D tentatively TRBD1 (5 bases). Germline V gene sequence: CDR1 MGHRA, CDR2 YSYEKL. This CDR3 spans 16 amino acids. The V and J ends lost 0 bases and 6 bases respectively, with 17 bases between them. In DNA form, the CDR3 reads TGCGCCAGCAGCCAAGATGTAACGGGACTTTACCCTGAAGCTTTCTTT. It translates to CASSQDVTGLYPEAFF.

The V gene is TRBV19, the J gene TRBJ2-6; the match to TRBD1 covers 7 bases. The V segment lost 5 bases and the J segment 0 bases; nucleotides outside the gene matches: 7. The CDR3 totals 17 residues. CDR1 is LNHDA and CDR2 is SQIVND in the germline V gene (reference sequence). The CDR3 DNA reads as TGTGCCAGTAGTGAGGACAGGTCCGTCTCTGGGGCCAACGTCCTGACTTTC. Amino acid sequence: CASSEDRSVSGANVLTF. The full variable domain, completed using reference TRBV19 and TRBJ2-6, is DGGITQSPKYLFRKEGQNVTLSCEQNLNHDAMYWYRQDPGQGLRLIYYSQIVNDFQKGDIAEGYSVSREKKESFPLTVTSAQKNPTAFYLCASSEDRSVSGANVLTFGAGSRLTVL.

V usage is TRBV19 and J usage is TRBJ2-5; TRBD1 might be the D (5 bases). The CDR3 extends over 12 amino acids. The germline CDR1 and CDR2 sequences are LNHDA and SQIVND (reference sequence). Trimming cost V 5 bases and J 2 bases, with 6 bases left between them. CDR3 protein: CASSRQQETQYF. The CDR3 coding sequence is TGTGCCAGTAGTCGACAGCAAGAGACCCAGTACTTC.

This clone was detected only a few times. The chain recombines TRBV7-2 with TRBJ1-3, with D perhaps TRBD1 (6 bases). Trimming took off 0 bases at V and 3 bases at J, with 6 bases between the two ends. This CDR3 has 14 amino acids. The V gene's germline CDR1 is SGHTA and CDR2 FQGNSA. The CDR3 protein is CASSLAGGGNTIYF. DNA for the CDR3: TGTGCCAGCAGCTTAGCAGGGGGTGGAAACACCATATATTTT. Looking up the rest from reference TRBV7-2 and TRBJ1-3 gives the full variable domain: GAGVSQSPSNKVTEKGKDVELRCDPISGHTALYWYRQSLGQGLEFLIYFQGNSAPDKSGLPSDRFSAERTGGSVSTLTIQRTQQEDSAVYLCASSLAGGGNTIYFGEGSWLTVV.

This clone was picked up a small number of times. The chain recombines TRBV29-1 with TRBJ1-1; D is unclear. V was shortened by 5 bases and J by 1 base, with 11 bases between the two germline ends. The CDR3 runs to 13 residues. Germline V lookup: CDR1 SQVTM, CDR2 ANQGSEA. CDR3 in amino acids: CSVHKSPNTEAFF. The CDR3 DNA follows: TGCAGCGTTCACAAGTCTCCGAACACTGAAGCTTTCTTT.

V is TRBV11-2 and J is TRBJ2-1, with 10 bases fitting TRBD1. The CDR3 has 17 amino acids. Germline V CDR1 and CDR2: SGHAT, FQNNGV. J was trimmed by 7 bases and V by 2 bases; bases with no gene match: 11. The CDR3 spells CASSLRRGTGAVNEQFF. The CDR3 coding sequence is TGTGCCAGCAGCTTAAGGCGGGGGACAGGGGCTGTAAATGAGCAGTTCTTC.

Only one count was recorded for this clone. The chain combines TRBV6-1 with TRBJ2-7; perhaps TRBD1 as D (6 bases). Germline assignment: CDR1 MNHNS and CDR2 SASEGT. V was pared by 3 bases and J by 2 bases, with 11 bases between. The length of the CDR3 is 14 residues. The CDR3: CASSDSGDTYEQYF. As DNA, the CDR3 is TGTGCCAGCAGTGATTCCGGGGACACCTACGAGCAGTACTTC.

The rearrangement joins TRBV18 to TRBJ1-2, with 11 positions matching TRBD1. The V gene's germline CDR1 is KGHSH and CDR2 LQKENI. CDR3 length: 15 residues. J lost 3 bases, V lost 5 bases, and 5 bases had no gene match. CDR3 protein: CASSRTGGPDYGYTF. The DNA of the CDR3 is TGTGCCAGCTCAAGGACAGGGGGCCCTGACTATGGCTACACCTTC.

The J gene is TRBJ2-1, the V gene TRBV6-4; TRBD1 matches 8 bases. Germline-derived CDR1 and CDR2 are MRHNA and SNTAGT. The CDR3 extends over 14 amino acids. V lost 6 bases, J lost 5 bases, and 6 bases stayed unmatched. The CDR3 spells CASSKQGDHNEQFF. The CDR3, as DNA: TGTGCCAGCAGCAAACAGGGGGACCACAATGAGCAGTTCTTC.

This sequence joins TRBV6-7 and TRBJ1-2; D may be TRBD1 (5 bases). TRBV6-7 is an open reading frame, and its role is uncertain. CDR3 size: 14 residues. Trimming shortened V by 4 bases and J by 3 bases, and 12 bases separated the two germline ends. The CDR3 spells CASSWEGVDYGYTF. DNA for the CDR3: TGTGCCAGCAGTTGGGAAGGGGTGGACTATGGCTACACCTTC.

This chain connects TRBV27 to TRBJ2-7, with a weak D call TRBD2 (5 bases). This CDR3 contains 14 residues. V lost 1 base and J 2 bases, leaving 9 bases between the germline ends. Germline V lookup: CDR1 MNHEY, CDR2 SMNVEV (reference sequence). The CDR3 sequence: CASSLYRGTYEQYF. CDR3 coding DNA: TGTGCCAGCAGTTTATACCGGGGTACCTACGAGCAGTACTTC.

CDR3 in DNA: TGTGCCAGTAGTCCGTTACAGGGACCTTCCTACGAGCAGTACTTC. Protein: CASSPLQGPSYEQYF. The chain combines TRBV19 with TRBJ2-7; TRBD1 might be the D (6 bases). The V and J ends lost 5 bases and 1 base respectively, with 15 bases between them. In germline, CDR1 is LNHDA, CDR2 SQIVND (reference sequence). CDR3 length: 15 residues.

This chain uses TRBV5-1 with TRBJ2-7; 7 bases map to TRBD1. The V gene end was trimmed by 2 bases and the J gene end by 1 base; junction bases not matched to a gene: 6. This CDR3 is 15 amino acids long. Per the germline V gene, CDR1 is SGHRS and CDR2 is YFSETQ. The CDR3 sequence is CASSFGQAFSYEQYF. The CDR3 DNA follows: TGCGCCAGCAGCTTCGGACAGGCTTTTTCCTACGAGCAGTACTTC.

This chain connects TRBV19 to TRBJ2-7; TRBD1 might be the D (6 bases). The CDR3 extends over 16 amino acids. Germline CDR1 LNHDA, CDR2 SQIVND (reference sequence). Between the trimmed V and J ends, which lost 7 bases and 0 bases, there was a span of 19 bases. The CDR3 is CASILGGDRNSYEQYF. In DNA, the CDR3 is TGTGCCAGTATTCTTGGCGGCGACAGGAACTCCTACGAGCAGTACTTC.

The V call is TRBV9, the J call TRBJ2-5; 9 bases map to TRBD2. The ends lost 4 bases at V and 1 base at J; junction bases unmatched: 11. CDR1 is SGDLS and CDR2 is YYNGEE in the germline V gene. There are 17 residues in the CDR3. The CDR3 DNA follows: TGTGCCAGCAGCCCTCTTTGGCAGCGGGGGGTCCAAGAGACCCAGTACTTC. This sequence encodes CASSPLWQRGVQETQYF.

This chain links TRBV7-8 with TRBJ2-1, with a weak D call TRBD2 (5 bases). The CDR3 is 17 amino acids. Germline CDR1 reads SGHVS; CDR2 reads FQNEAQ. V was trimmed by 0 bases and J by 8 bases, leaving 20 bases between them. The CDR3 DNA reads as TGTGCCAGCAGCTTAGCGATGGCCGAGGGTGAGGGTGATGAGCAGTTCTTC. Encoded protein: CASSLAMAEGEGDEQFF.